This T cell receptor beta chain was recorded in a study of regulatory T cells in long-lasting Graves disease. The overall study: With positive TSH receptor antibodies and over 5 years of antithyroid drugs, Graves' disease was considered persistent.

Trimming cost V 7 bases and J 0 bases, with 13 bases left between them. Looked up from germline, CDR1 is MDHEN and CDR2 is SYDVKM. The CDR3 sequence is 15 residues long. TCR beta libraries were built with iRepertoire HTBI primers and Arm-PCR of CDR3 regions. Per the authors' pipeline: Throughout the samples, researchers identified roughly 60 TRBV and about 15 TRBJ segments. One entry per CDR3 protein, called by TCRdb with MiXCR from the multiplex PCR reads. The V and J calls here are based on TCRdb, not the publication. Of hundreds of thousands of distinct CDR3 sequences detected, under 25% appear once; the ten largest clones hold roughly an eighth. The sample's time point: persistent/refractory GD, antithyroid drugs over 5 years with positive TRAb. RNA extracted from PBMCs served as the sequencing template.

The clonotype comes from a female donor with Graves disease. The starting material was peripheral blood mononuclear cells (PBMCs), obtained when the disease was refractory, from a patient treated with antithyroid drugs. V is TRBV28 and J is TRBJ1-3; no firm D call. CDR3 amino acids: CASTTWESSGNTIYF. As DNA, the CDR3 is TGTGCCAGCACCACTTGGGAGAGCTCTGGAAACACCATATATTTT.